The 20 T cell receptor beta chains reported below all come from one sample, sequenced in a study of T cell responses to AZD1222 COVID-19 vaccine. Clones were sequenced by immunoSEQ multiplex PCR, and TCRdb holds only the in-frame ones, with some missing. The data contain about 42,000 clones, 88% of them singletons. Specimen: peripheral blood, collected 28 days after the second AZD1222 dose. The receptors here all came from an adult who received the AZD1222 COVID-19 vaccine.

The gene calls are TRBV7-9 and TRBJ2-7, with D perhaps matching TRBD1 (6 bases). The germline gives CDR1 SEHNR, CDR2 FQNEAQ (reference sequence). The germline V and J ends were trimmed by 2 bases and 4 bases, with 9 bases remaining between them. This CDR3 spans 13 amino acids. CDR3 residues: CASSLIGGYEQYF. The CDR3 DNA reads as TGTGCCAGCAGCTTAATAGGGGGATACGAGCAGTACTTC.

The gene calls are TRBV5-1 and TRBJ2-3, with 10 positions matching TRBD2. Trimming took 0 bases from V and 5 from J; bases not matched to a gene: 6. Germline V gene lookup returns CDR1 SGHRS and CDR2 YFSETQ. This CDR3 spans 16 amino acids. As DNA, the CDR3 is TGCGCCAGCAGCTTGGTCCTAGCGGGGGATAAAGATACGCAGTATTTT. The encoded protein is CASSLVLAGDKDTQYF.

For this clone: The junction differs from germline at one of its ends, possibly a read error. This chain uses TRBV5-1 with TRBJ2-1; no clear D gene. Germline V CDR1 and CDR2: SGHRS, YFSETQ. The CDR3 spans 11 residues. The CDR3, as DNA: TGCGCCAGCAGCTTGAAGGCTCAACGGATCTTC. It yields the protein CASSLKAQRIF.

The chain is built from TRBV11-2 and TRBJ1-3; TRBD1 matches 10 bases. The CDR3 loop spans 17 amino acids. The junction had 10 bases not matched to a gene; V was cut back by 5 bases and J by 3 bases. The germline V gene has CDR1 SGHAT and CDR2 FQNNGV. CDR3 in amino acids: CASSQDRGLEGGNTIYF. CDR3 nucleotide sequence: TGTGCCAGCAGCCAAGACAGGGGGCTTGAAGGTGGAAACACCATATATTTT.

This clone was counted a few times. The chain is built from TRBV29-1 and TRBJ1-3; D gene uncertain. CDR3 length equals 14 residues. In germline, CDR1 is SQVTM, CDR2 ANQGSEA. The V end lost 3 bases, the J end lost 2 bases, and 11 bases lay between the germline ends. The CDR3 bases are TGCAGCGTTGATCCGGCTCGTGCTGGAAACACCATATATTTT. Translated: CSVDPARAGNTIYF.

This rearrangement joins TRBV12-3 or TRBV12-4 to TRBJ1-6, with no clear D. The CDR3 totals 13 residues. Between the trimmed V and J ends, which lost 3 bases and 10 bases, there was a span of 10 bases. The CDR3 sequence: CASSFVGSSPLHF. The CDR3 nucleotides are TGTGCCAGCAGTTTTGTGGGTAGCTCACCCCTCCACTTT.

The chain combines TRBV7-2 with TRBJ1-5; no firm D call. Germline V gene data show CDR1 as SGHTA and CDR2 as FQGNSA. The V end lost 3 bases, the J end lost 5 bases, and 11 bases lay between the germline ends. The CDR3 runs to 14 residues. The CDR3 loop is CASSFYGDYQPQHF. The CDR3 DNA sequence: TGTGCCAGCAGCTTCTACGGAGATTATCAGCCCCAGCATTTT. The entire variable domain, with the rest obtained from reference TRBV7-2 and TRBJ1-5, is as follows: GAGVSQSPSNKVTEKGKDVELRCDPISGHTALYWYRQSLGQGLEFLIYFQGNSAPDKSGLPSDRFSAERTGGSVSTLTIQRTQQEDSAVYLCASSFYGDYQPQHFGDGTRLSIL.

The DNA of the CDR3 is TGTGCCAGCAGCTTAGCAAGTAGCTCCTACAATGAGCAGTTCTTC. Amino acids: CASSLASSSYNEQFF. This rearrangement joins TRBV7-3 to TRBJ2-1, with D unclear. In germline, CDR1 is SGHTA, CDR2 FQGTGA. Trimming removed 2 bases from V and 0 bases from J, with 8 bases in between. This CDR3 region has 15 residues.

This chain joins TRBV3-1 (or the pseudogene TRBV3-2) and TRBJ2-2; 8 nucleotides line up with TRBD2. The CDR3 extends over 16 amino acids. The germline CDR1 and CDR2 sequences are LGHDT and YNNKEL (reference sequence). Trimming at V came to 2 bases and at J to 6 bases, leaving 8 bases not matched to a gene. The CDR3 DNA follows: TGTGCCAGCAGCCAAACTCGGGGGGGCGTCGCCGGGGAGCTGTTTTTT. Protein sequence: CASSQTRGGVAGELFF.

V usage is TRBV5-5 and J usage is TRBJ1-3; D call uncertain. Germline lookup yields CDR1 SGHKS and CDR2 YYEKEE (reference sequence). The CDR3 totals 15 residues. Trimming took off 3 bases at V and 0 bases at J, with 10 bases between the two ends. The CDR3 is CASSSESYSGNTIYF. CDR3 sequence (DNA): TGTGCCAGCAGCTCGGAGTCTTACTCTGGAAACACCATATATTTT.

This clone was seen just once. The chain joins TRBV29-1 to TRBJ2-1; TRBD2 matches at 7 bases. Germline V gives CDR1 SQVTM, CDR2 ANQGSEA. The CDR3 sequence is 11 residues long. The V segment lost 6 bases and the J segment 8 bases; nucleotides outside the gene matches: 4. Here the CDR3 reads CSVGLVYEQFF. CDR3 sequence (DNA): TGCAGCGTCGGACTAGTTTATGAGCAGTTCTTC.

This clone turned up a few times. The chain joins TRBV27 to TRBJ1-1; 7 nucleotides agree with TRBD1. V shed 6 bases, J shed 4 bases, and the junction held 5 bases outside the gene matches. This CDR3 has 13 amino acids. Germline CDR1 and CDR2: MNHEY and SMNVEV (reference sequence). CDR3 residues: CASRLTGLTEAFF. CDR3 in DNA: TGTGCCAGCAGACTGACAGGGCTCACTGAAGCTTTCTTT.

The DNA of the CDR3 is TGTGCCAGCTCACGCGGGGGCAATTCCAATGAGCAGTTCTTC. Encoded protein: CASSRGGNSNEQFF. This chain connects TRBV18 to TRBJ2-1, with D perhaps TRBD2 (7 bases). The CDR3 sequence is 14 residues long. Trimming shortened V by 4 bases and J by 6 bases, and 13 bases separated the two germline ends. CDR1 is KGHSH and CDR2 is LQKENI in the germline V gene.

V and J are TRBV13 and TRBJ1-1; D is unclear. This CDR3 is 15 amino acids long. The V end was cut by 0 bases, the J end by 2 bases, with 10 bases between. CDR1 is PRHDT and CDR2 is FYEKMQ in the germline V gene (reference sequence). The CDR3 sequence is CASSLGPRDNTEAFF. The DNA for the CDR3 is TGTGCCAGCAGCTTAGGCCCAAGGGATAACACTGAAGCTTTCTTT.

The sample holds one count of this clone. The chain employs TRBV9 and TRBJ2-2, with unresolved D. This CDR3 is built from 17 residues. Per germline, CDR1 SGDLS and CDR2 YYNGEE. Trimming shortened V by 1 base and J by 6 bases, and 19 bases separated the two germline ends. CDR3 bases: TGTGCCAGCAGCGTATCATTTGGTACTGGGTCGGCCGGGGAGCTGTTTTTT. Translating it yields CASSVSFGTGSAGELFF.

The V and J genes are TRBV2 and TRBJ1-1; a weak D match, TRBD1 (5 bases). Germline-derived CDR1 and CDR2 are SNHLY and FYNNEI. CDR3 length: 13 residues. Trimming removed 1 base from V and 11 bases from J, with 14 bases in between. CDR3 loop: CASSEGRWDRAFF. CDR3 DNA sequence: TGTGCCAGCAGTGAAGGCCGTTGGGACCGGGCTTTCTTT.

The chain links TRBV6-6 to TRBJ2-2; TRBD2 aligns across 11 bases. The CDR3 sequence is 15 residues long. The ends lost 5 bases at V and 6 bases at J; junction bases unmatched: 5. CDR1 and CDR2 (germline): MNHNY, SVGAGI (reference sequence). The CDR3 bases are TGTGCCAGCAGTACCGGGACTAGCGGTGCCGGGGAGCTGTTTTTT. This gives the protein CASSTGTSGAGELFF.

The V gene is TRBV25-1, the J gene TRBJ1-1; TRBD1 aligns across 8 bases. V dropped 6 bases and J dropped 3; count of bases not matched to a gene: 9. This CDR3 contains 15 residues. Germline loops: CDR1 MGHDK, CDR2 SYGVNS. The CDR3: CASRRTGRWDTEAFF. The CDR3 DNA reads TGTGCCAGCAGAAGGACAGGGAGGTGGGACACTGAAGCTTTCTTT.

This clone was observed a few times. The CDR3 is CASSFGTFYQPQHF. Written as DNA, the CDR3 is TGTGCCAGCAGCTTCGGGACCTTTTATCAGCCCCAGCATTTT. The genes are TRBV7-2 and TRBJ1-5, with D maybe TRBD1 (5 bases). Trimming shortened V by 3 bases and J by 5 bases, and 11 bases separated the two germline ends. This CDR3 spans 14 amino acids. Per germline, CDR1 SGHTA and CDR2 FQGNSA.

This chain uses TRBV4-1 with TRBJ1-1; D unresolved. The CDR3 covers 16 residues. The germline gives CDR1 MGHRA, CDR2 YSYEKL. Trimming left V 3 bases short and J 5 bases short, with 19 bases between. The CDR3 loop is CASSHPTGPGRTEAFF. The CDR3 DNA sequence: TGCGCCAGCAGCCACCCAACCGGGCCCGGGCGGACTGAAGCTTTCTTT.